Following are 22 T cell receptor beta chains from one sample sequenced in a study of T-cell reconstitution after alpha-beta-depleted transplantation in children. Preparation of the TCRbeta library was carried out with unique molecular identifiers. One entry per CDR3 protein, called by TCRdb with MiXCR from the PCR reads. The repertoire has 240,000 or so distinct CDR3 sequences, around 12% of them found once; the top ten carry over 2%. Sample: PBMCs from the stem cell graft donor, taken from the stem cell graft. These TCRs come from a human donor who donated a stem cell graft to a child with acute lymphoblastic leukemia.

This clonotype was recorded at least ten times. The rearrangement joins TRBV9 to TRBJ1-4; TRBD1 matches at 9 bases. After removal of 3 bases from V and 1 base from J, the junction contained 1 base not matched to a gene. The V gene's germline CDR1 is SGDLS and CDR2 YYNGEE. This CDR3 is 15 amino acids long. Written as DNA, the CDR3 is TGTGCCAGCAGCGCGGGACAGGGAACTAATGAAAAACTGTTTTTT. This gives the protein CASSAGQGTNEKLFF. The full variable domain, in which reference TRBV9 and TRBJ1-4 provide the parts outside the CDR3, is DSGVTQTPKHLITATGQRVTLRCSPRSGDLSVYWYQQSLDQGLQFLIQYYNGEERAKGNILERFSAQQFPDLHSELNLSSLELGDSALYFCASSAGQGTNEKLFFGSGTQLSVL.

This clonotype was picked up a small number of times. This chain uses TRBV30 with TRBJ2-2, with D maybe TRBD2 (5 bases). The CDR3 runs 13 residues. Germline loops: CDR1 GTSNPN, CDR2 SVGIG (reference sequence). V was pared by 0 bases and J by 6 bases, with 8 bases between. The CDR3 DNA sequence: TGTGCCTGGAGTGTACGGGGAGCCGGGGAGCTGTTTTTT. Translation gives CAWSVRGAGELFF.

This clonotype was seen ten or more times. V and J are TRBV5-1 and TRBJ2-7; the D is unclear. The CDR3 contains 13 residues. Germline CDR1 SGHRS, CDR2 YFSETQ. The V gene lost 1 base and the J gene lost 6 bases, with 11 bases spanning the gap. The CDR3 sequence: CASSLLRPPEQYF. The CDR3 DNA is TGCGCCAGCAGCTTGTTGAGGCCTCCCGAGCAGTACTTC.

This clonotype was counted at least ten times. The chain links TRBV5-6 to TRBJ1-2, with D possibly TRBD1 on 6 matching bases. With 1 base removed from V and 4 bases from J, the gap between germline ends came to 17 bases. The CDR3 covers 16 residues. The germline gives CDR1 SGHDT, CDR2 YYEEEE. The CDR3 DNA reads TGTGCCAGCAGCTTGAACAGGGCGGTGATCGGCTATGGCTACACCTTC. Translating gives CASSLNRAVIGYGYTF.

Many counts were recorded for this clonotype. The DNA of the CDR3 is TGTGCCATCAGTGAGTCTAAGATGAGCAAGGAAAAACTGTTTTTT. Encoded protein: CAISESKMSKEKLFF. The chain recombines TRBV10-3 with TRBJ1-4; D ambiguous. Trimming stripped 0 bases from V and 8 bases from J, with 13 bases between. The germline V gene has CDR1 ENHRY and CDR2 SYGVKD. The CDR3 consists of 15 residues.

At least ten counts were recorded for this clonotype. This chain links TRBV29-1 with TRBJ2-2; D unclear. V gave up 5 bases and J gave up 2 bases, with 9 bases separating them. Germline V lookup: CDR1 SQVTM, CDR2 ANQGSEA. This CDR3 is 13 amino acids long. The CDR3 DNA follows: TGCAGCGTTAAGCAACAAAACACCGGGGAGCTGTTTTTT. Its protein product is CSVKQQNTGELFF.

Many counts were recorded for this clonotype. V is TRBV20-1 and J is TRBJ1-4, with 7 positions matching TRBD1. Germline V gene data show CDR1 as DFQATT and CDR2 as SNEGSKA (reference sequence). The V and J ends lost 1 base and 7 bases, in that order; junction bases with no gene match: 15. The CDR3 is 17 amino acids. CDR3 DNA: TGCAGTGCTAGAGTGGGCACCCAGGGGGAATTAGTTGAAAAACTGTTTTTT. It codes for CSARVGTQGELVEKLFF.

This clonotype was detected ten times or more. The chain uses TRBV4-3 and TRBJ2-1; TRBD2 matches at 8 bases. The CDR3 runs 16 residues. J gave up 3 bases and V 1 base, and 5 bases lay outside the gene matches. Germline loops: CDR1 LGHNA, CDR2 YSLEER. CDR3 sequence reads: CASSQAPGLVYNEQFF. The DNA for the CDR3 is TGCGCCAGCAGCCAAGCCCCGGGACTAGTCTACAATGAGCAGTTCTTC.

At least ten counts were recorded for this clonotype. The chain employs TRBV12-3 or TRBV12-4 and TRBJ1-1; unclear D gene. The CDR3 length is 13 residues. V was shortened by 3 bases and J by 1 base, with 6 bases between the two germline ends. CDR3 DNA: TGTGCCAGCAGTTTTTTTGGGAACACTGAAGCTTTCTTT. It translates to CASSFFGNTEAFF.

This clonotype was recorded at least ten times. The chain carries TRBV7-9 and TRBJ2-2; D ambiguous. Germline values: CDR1 SEHNR, CDR2 FQNEAQ (reference sequence). V lost 5 bases and J lost 5, with 9 bases in between. CDR3 length: 13 amino acids. CDR3 region: CASSTRLTGELFF. CDR3 sequence (DNA): TGTGCCAGCAGCACCCGTCTAACCGGGGAGCTGTTTTTT.

This clonotype was found many times. The rearrangement joins TRBV6-2 or TRBV6-3 to TRBJ1-1, with a tentative D call TRBD1 (6 bases). V was pared by 5 bases and J by 6 bases, with 13 bases between. The CDR3 contains 13 residues. Germline values: CDR1 MNHEY, CDR2 SVGEGT. The DNA for the CDR3 is TGTGCCAGCAGTATATGGACAGTGTCTGAAGCTTTCTTT. Protein product: CASSIWTVSEAFF.

V gene TRBV23-1 combines with J gene TRBJ2-6; D not resolved. TRBV23-1 carries the ORF label, with uncertain function. This CDR3 has 16 residues. V was cut by 7 bases and J by 0 bases, with 13 bases left in between. As DNA, the CDR3 is TGCGCCAGCATAGAAAAACCAAACTCTGGGGCCAACGTCCTGACTTTC. Protein sequence: CASIEKPNSGANVLTF.

This clonotype was seen ten or more times. This rearrangement joins TRBV20-1 to TRBJ1-2, with TRBD1 as a possible D gene (6 bases). Trimming stripped 0 bases from V and 2 bases from J, with 19 bases between. CDR3 length: 17 amino acids. Germline CDR1 and CDR2: DFQATT and SNEGSKA (reference sequence). The DNA for the CDR3 is TGCAGTGCTAGAGATAGCGGACAGCCCAACCAGAACTATGGCTACACCTTC. This codes for CSARDSGQPNQNYGYTF.

This clonotype was seen a few times. V and J are TRBV7-9 and TRBJ2-7, with D unresolved. The ends were cut back, 5 bases at V and 1 base at J, with 12 bases in the middle. The CDR3 extends over 14 amino acids. Germline CDR1 reads SEHNR; CDR2 reads FQNEAQ (reference sequence). CDR3 in amino acids: CASSPTGASYEQYF. The CDR3 nucleotides read TGTGCCAGCAGCCCAACGGGCGCTTCCTACGAGCAGTACTTC.

This clonotype was counted at least ten times. In DNA form, the CDR3 reads TGCAGCGTTGAAGGGGAGGGTGAACATGAGCAGTTCTTC. It translates to CSVEGEGEHEQFF. This rearrangement joins TRBV29-1 to TRBJ2-1, with 7 positions matching TRBD2. Germline V gives CDR1 SQVTM, CDR2 ANQGSEA. V lost 1 base and J lost 8; bases outside the gene matches: 5. The length of the CDR3 is 13 residues.

The chain joins TRBV7-3 to TRBJ2-5; either TRBD1 or TRBD2 may supply D (5 bases each). This CDR3 comprises 14 residues. Trimming stripped 4 bases from V and 1 base from J, with 10 bases between. Germline CDR1 is SGHTA and CDR2 is FQGTGA. This CDR3 is CASSSRDGQETQYF. Written as DNA, the CDR3 is TGTGCCAGCAGCTCCCGGGACGGCCAAGAGACCCAGTACTTC.

This clonotype has ten or more counts. The gene calls are TRBV3-1 and TRBJ1-5; D call uncertain. Per the germline V gene, CDR1 is LGHDT and CDR2 is YNNKEL (reference sequence). Trimming stripped 3 bases from V and 0 bases from J, with 9 bases between. This CDR3 has 15 amino acids. CDR3 in amino acids: CASSHSGDSNQPQHF. As DNA, the CDR3 is TGTGCCAGCAGCCACTCCGGAGATAGCAATCAGCCCCAGCATTTT.

This clonotype was observed a handful of times. This chain joins TRBV24-1 and TRBJ2-7, with 11 bases aligning to TRBD1. CDR3 length: 20 residues. V was pared by 7 bases and J by 2 bases, with 21 bases of the junction left unmatched. In germline, CDR1 is KGHDR, CDR2 SFDVKD. This CDR3 reads CATRPIPDRGRSGPTYEQYF. The CDR3 nucleotides read TGTGCCACCAGACCGATCCCGGACAGGGGGCGCAGCGGGCCGACCTACGAGCAGTACTTC.

Ten or more counts support this clonotype. The rearrangement uses TRBV4-3 and TRBJ1-4; 7 nucleotides match TRBD1. In germline, CDR1 is LGHNA, CDR2 YSLEER. J gave up 7 bases and V 2 bases, and 7 bases lay outside the gene matches. This CDR3 spans 15 amino acids. The CDR3 DNA reads TGCGCCAGCAGCCAACAGACAGGGTACGGTGAAAAACTGTTTTTT. This encodes CASSQQTGYGEKLFF.

In the case of this clonotype: A much larger clone differs from this one at a single base, so this may be a read error. V is TRBV27 and J is TRBJ2-7, with D perhaps matching TRBD1 (6 bases). Germline V gene sequence: CDR1 MNHEY, CDR2 SMNVEV (reference sequence). The CDR3 loop spans 13 amino acids. The chain's CDR3 is CVSSGGGPYEQYF. The CDR3 nucleotides read TGTGTCAGCAGTGGGGGCGGGCCCTACGAGCAGTACTTC.

This clonotype came up many times. The chain is built from TRBV6-2 or TRBV6-3 and TRBJ1-1; TRBD1 is a possible D gene (6 bases). The CDR3 loop spans 15 amino acids. Germline V gene lookup returns CDR1 MNHEY and CDR2 SVGEGT. Trimming cost V 6 bases and J 1 base, with 15 bases left between them. The CDR3 loop is CASRTPGHTNTEAFF. The CDR3 nucleotides read TGTGCCAGCAGAACACCGGGACACACGAACACTGAAGCTTTCTTT.

This clonotype was observed many times. The gene calls are TRBV3-1 and TRBJ2-1, with D perhaps given as TRBD1 or TRBD2 (5 bases each). Trimming removed 3 bases at V and 2 bases at J, with 14 bases between. Germline lookup yields CDR1 LGHDT and CDR2 YNNKEL (reference sequence). The CDR3 consists of 16 residues. The CDR3 region is CASSHGVGATYNEQFF. The CDR3, as DNA: TGTGCCAGCAGCCATGGGGTCGGGGCTACCTACAATGAGCAGTTCTTC.